Listed below are T cell receptor beta chains from one sample, sequenced in a study of T cells in Graves' hyperthyroidism and ophthalmopathy. TCRdb redid the calling of the multiplex PCR reads with MiXCR, one entry per CDR3 protein. This table holds some 500,000 distinct CDR3 sequences, approximately 25% found once. Material: blood. Receptors originate from a young woman with Graves' ophthalmopathy. Both conserved end residues are part of each CDR3. D genes are given only for firm matches. A clone size is listed for some rows: how often the clone was seen (once, few, many), or a class if it is expanded.

>TRBJ1-5|many|TRBV5-1|-|17
CASSLGYSTDSNQPQHF
TGCGCCAGCAGCTTGGGATATAGTACGGATAGCAATCAGCCCCAGCATTTT
>TRBJ1-1|-|TRBV28|-|16
CASTPGRGAKNTEAFF
TGTGCCAGCACCCCCGGGCGGGGGGCAAAGAACACTGAAGCTTTCTTT
>TRBJ2-7|many|TRBV28|TRBD1|14
CASSLSWTGLGWYF
TGTGCCAGCAGTTTATCTTGGACAGGGCTGGGATGGTACTTC
>TRBJ2-2|-|TRBV9|-|14
CASSGGGNTGELFF
TGTGCCAGCTCCGGGGGAGGAAACACCGGGGAGCTGTTTTTT
>TRBJ1-2|-|TRBV11-2|TRBD1|13
CASSTGTEYGYSF
TGTGCCAGCAGCACCGGGACAGAATATGGCTACAGCTTC
>TRBJ1-1|many|TRBV3-1|-|12
CASSQERREAFF
TGTGCCAGCAGCCAAGAAAGACGTGAAGCTTTCTTT
>TRBJ1-1|-|TRBV30|-|12
CAWRLRHTEAFF
TGTGCCTGGCGACTAAGGCACACTGAAGCTTTCTTT
>TRBJ1-2|many|TRBV7-3|-|14
CASSLDGDNYGYTF
TGTGCCAGCAGCTTAGACGGTGATAACTATGGCTACACCTTC
>TRBJ1-2|-|TRBV2|TRBD1|14
CASSAGQGNYGYTF
TGTGCCAGCAGTGCCGGACAGGGGAACTATGGCTACACCTTC
>TRBJ1-2|many|TRBV6-5|-|16
CASSYSRGDLLYGYTF
TGTGCCAGCAGTTACTCAAGAGGGGACCTCCTCTATGGCTACACCTTC
>TRBJ2-7|-|TRBV28|-|16
CASTKGRWSPSYEQYF
TGTGCCAGCACAAAGGGGCGGTGGTCCCCGAGCTACGAGCAGTACTTC
>TRBJ1-2|many|TRBV29-1|-|13
CSVAGSGPYGYTF
TGCAGCGTTGCAGGGTCCGGGCCCTATGGCTACACCTTC
>TRBJ2-7|-|TRBV3-1|-|16
CASSQDSGVSLYEQYF
TGTGCCAGCAGCCAAGATTCGGGGGTTTCTCTCTACGAGCAGTACTTC
>TRBJ2-7|-|TRBV12-3/TRBV12-4|TRBD2|16
CASSSPRTSATYEQYF
TGTGCCAGCAGTTCCCCCAGGACTAGCGCTACCTACGAGCAGTACTTC
>TRBJ2-5|-|TRBV7-8|-|14
CASGVPGAQETQYF
TGTGCCAGCGGGGTACCGGGAGCACAAGAGACCCAGTACTTC
>TRBJ1-4|few|TRBV4-1|-|14
CASSQLGNNEKLFF
TGCGCCAGCAGCCAGCTAGGGAACAATGAAAAACTGTTTTTT
>TRBJ2-5|many|TRBV10-3|TRBD2|17
CAISEGRLAGGQETQYF
TGTGCCATCAGTGAAGGACGACTAGCGGGGGGCCAAGAGACCCAGTACTTC
>TRBJ1-1|many|TRBV2|-|14
CASRTILSDTEAFF
TGTGCCAGCAGAACTATACTATCTGACACTGAAGCTTTCTTT
>TRBJ2-5|many|TRBV7-9|-|14
CASSLAAGRETQYF
TGTGCCAGCAGCTTAGCGGCAGGGAGAGAGACCCAGTACTTC
>TRBJ2-5|many|TRBV5-4|-|13
CASGGKGWETQYF
TGTGCCAGCGGGGGAAAGGGTTGGGAGACCCAGTACTTC
>TRBJ2-5|many|TRBV6-2/TRBV6-3|TRBD2|19
CASSFRPPGLAGGRETQYF
TGTGCCAGCAGTTTTCGACCCCCGGGACTAGCGGGAGGTCGGGAGACCCAGTACTTC
>TRBJ1-2|many|TRBV19|-|14
CASSIDSIDYGYTF
TGTGCCAGTAGTATTGACAGTATCGACTATGGCTACACCTTC
>TRBJ2-5|-|TRBV3-1|TRBD1|15
CASSPGTELEETQYF
TGTGCCAGCAGCCCAGGGACAGAACTAGAAGAGACCCAGTACTTC
>TRBJ1-6|-|TRBV20-1|-|19
CSARDLLAEGQYYNSPLHF
TGCAGTGCTAGAGATCTCTTGGCTGAGGGCCAGTATTATAATTCACCCCTCCACTTT
>TRBJ2-7|few|TRBV11-3|TRBD1|20
CASSLGDSKLGQGIPYEQYF
TGTGCCAGCAGCTTAGGAGATTCAAAATTGGGACAGGGGATCCCCTACGAGCAGTACTTC